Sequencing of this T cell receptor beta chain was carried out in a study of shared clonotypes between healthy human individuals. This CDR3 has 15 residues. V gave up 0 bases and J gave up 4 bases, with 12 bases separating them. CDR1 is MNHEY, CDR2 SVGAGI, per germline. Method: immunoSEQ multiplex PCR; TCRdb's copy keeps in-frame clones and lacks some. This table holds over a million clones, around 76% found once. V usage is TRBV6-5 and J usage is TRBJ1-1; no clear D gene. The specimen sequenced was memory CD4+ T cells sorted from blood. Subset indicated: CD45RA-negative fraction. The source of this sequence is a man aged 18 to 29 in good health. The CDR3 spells CASSYSRGVGTEAFF. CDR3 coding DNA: TGTGCCAGCAGTTACTCTCGCGGGGTGGGCACTGAAGCTTTCTTT.